This is a list of T cell receptor beta chains from one sample in a study of vaccination effects on CD4 cells after COVID-19. No antigens are known for them. Data came from immunoSEQ multiplex PCR; TCRdb stores just in-frame clones and leaves some out. The repertoire consists of about 45,000 clones, with roughly 79% occurring once and the leading ten covering 9.5% to 14%. Sequenced here: CD4+ T cells from PBMCs cultured with SARS-CoV-2 spike peptides, sampled before COVID-19 vaccination. All receptors come from a human donor who received a COVID-19 vaccine. CDR3s include the opening cysteine and the closing phenylalanine or tryptophan. The D gene is left open where the match is weak. The size field is filled for only some rows; it gives once, few, many or a size class.

-,TRBV7-3,TRBJ2-2,-,CASKRGLTNTGELFF,TGTGCCAGCAAAAGGGGCCTTACTAACACCGGGGAGCTGTTTTTT
-,TRBV20-1,TRBJ2-3,-,CSASLRDTQYF,TGCAGTGCTAGTCTCCGGGATACGCAGTATTTT
-,TRBV5-5,TRBJ1-2,-,CASRFYEGTHIGYTF,TGTGCCAGCAGATTCTATGAGGGGACACACATTGGCTACACCTTC
-,TRBV29-1,TRBJ2-5,TRBD2,CSVEVAGGPAETQYF,TGCAGCGTTGAAGTAGCGGGGGGGCCGGCGGAGACCCAGTACTTC
-,TRBV9,TRBJ2-2,-,CASSVGRTGELFF,TGTGCCAGCAGCGTAGGAAGGACCGGGGAGCTGTTTTTT
-,TRBV5-1,TRBJ2-5,-,CASSLSLTAQGTRTFKQETQYF,TGCGCCAGCAGCCTGTCCCTTACCGCACAGGGTACAAGGACATTTAAACAAGAGACCCAGTACTTC
-,TRBV30,TRBJ1-6,-,CAWRGYPSSYNSPLHF,TGTGCCTGGAGGGGCTACCCAAGCTCCTATAATTCACCCCTCCACTTT
-,TRBV5-1,TRBJ2-3,TRBD2,CASSLGSASGVPDTQYF,TGCGCCAGCAGCTTGGGTTCGGCTAGCGGGGTTCCAGATACGCAGTATTTT
-,TRBV4-3,TRBJ2-4,-,CASSQRGDGAKNIQYF,TGCGCCAGCAGCCAAAGGGGGGACGGAGCCAAAAACATTCAGTACTTC
-,TRBV5-5,TRBJ2-2,-,CASSQRTGTGELFF,TGTGCCAGCAGCCAACGCACAGGGACCGGGGAGCTGTTTTTT
-,TRBV20-1,TRBJ2-1,-,CSVGSTNEQFF,TGCAGTGTAGGTTCCACCAATGAGCAGTTCTTC
few,TRBV29-1,TRBJ1-5,-,CSVETGVGNQPQHF,TGCAGCGTTGAGACAGGCGTGGGCAATCAGCCCCAGCATTTT
-,TRBV7-9,TRBJ1-1,-,CASSLVVSSNTEAFF,TGTGCCAGCAGCTTAGTCGTGTCCTCGAACACTGAAGCTTTCTTT
-,TRBV7-2,TRBJ2-6,-,CASSLAVRSSGANVLTF,TGTGCCAGCAGCTTAGCTGTACGGTCATCTGGGGCCAACGTCCTGACTTTC
-,TRBV4-1,TRBJ1-6,TRBD1,CASSQGTGGYNSPLHF,TGCGCCAGCAGCCAAGGGACAGGGGGCTATAATTCACCCCTCCACTTT
-,TRBV5-1,TRBJ1-2,-,CASSGRNMDGYTF,TGCGCCAGCAGCGGAAGGAACATGGATGGCTACACCTTC
few,TRBV7-2,TRBJ1-5,TRBD1,CASSSGQEGQPQHF,TGTGCCAGCAGCTCGGGACAGGAGGGTCAGCCCCAGCATTTT
once,TRBV5-1,TRBJ1-1,-,CASRTNSENTEAFF,TGCGCCAGCAGAACTAACAGCGAGAACACTGAAGCTTTCTTT
-,TRBV18,TRBJ2-1,-,CASSLYREGEQFF,TGTGCCAGCTCACTTTACAGGGAGGGTGAGCAGTTCTTC
few,TRBV2,TRBJ2-1,TRBD1,CASSAWTGLNEQFF,TGTGCCAGCAGTGCATGGACAGGGTTGAATGAGCAGTTCTTC
-,TRBV28,TRBJ1-2,TRBD1,CASSGTAYGYTF,TGTGCCAGCAGCGGGACAGCCTATGGCTACACCTTC
few,TRBV10-1,TRBJ1-1,-,CASSWSLNTEAFF,TGCGCCAGCAGTTGGAGCTTGAACACTGAAGCTTTCTTT
-,TRBV6-5,TRBJ1-2,TRBD1,CASRSRQGARYGYTF,TGTGCCAGCAGGTCCAGACAGGGGGCGCGCTATGGCTACACCTTC
once,TRBV11-3,TRBJ1-2,TRBD1,CASSKGGDRGSGYTF,TGTGCCAGCAGCAAGGGGGGGGACAGGGGGTCTGGCTACACCTTC
-,TRBV18,TRBJ2-3,TRBD2,CASSPRSGGTDTQYF,TGTGCCAGCTCACCACGTAGCGGGGGGACCGATACGCAGTATTTT
-,TRBV11-2,TRBJ1-2,-,CASSSENYGYTF,TGTGCCAGCAGCTCCGAAAACTATGGCTACACCTTC
-,TRBV5-8,TRBJ1-1,-,CASPGGTEAFF,TGTGCCAGCCCGGGGGGGACTGAAGCTTTCTTT
-,TRBV30,TRBJ1-3,-,CAWSVTDGPIYF,TGTGCCTGGAGTGTGACAGACGGGCCCATATATTTT
-,TRBV6-5,TRBJ2-1,-,CASRDLNEQFF,TGTGCCAGCAGGGACCTCAATGAGCAGTTCTTC
once,TRBV5-6,TRBJ2-1,TRBD2,CASSAGGLAGVNEQFF,TGTGCCAGCAGCGCCGGGGGGCTAGCGGGCGTCAATGAGCAGTTCTTC
-,TRBV6-5,TRBJ2-2,TRBD1,CASSRTGVTGELFF,TGTGCCAGCAGCCGGACAGGGGTCACCGGGGAGCTGTTTTTT
medium-sized,TRBV14,TRBJ1-6,-,CASSLGGVSPLHF,TGTGCCAGCAGCCTGGGAGGGGTTTCACCCCTCCACTTT
-,TRBV28,TRBJ2-3,-,CALGAADTQYF,TGTGCCTTAGGGGCGGCAGATACGCAGTATTTT
-,TRBV2,TRBJ1-1,-,CASSRPGNTEAFF,TGTGCCAGCAGCCGCCCGGGGAACACTGAAGCTTTCTTT
-,TRBV2,TRBJ2-3,-,CASSEQRGQVTQYF,TGTGCCAGCAGTGAACAGCGGGGACAGGTTACGCAGTATTTT
-,TRBV7-2,TRBJ1-5,-,CASSHRISNQPQHF,TGTGCCAGCAGCCACCGGATTAGCAATCAGCCCCAGCATTTT
few,TRBV2,TRBJ1-1,-,CASSQNTEAFF,TGTGCCAGCAGTCAGAACACTGAAGCTTTCTTT
-,TRBV28,TRBJ2-3,TRBD1,CASRQGDRSTDTQYF,TGTGCCAGCAGGCAAGGGGACAGGAGCACAGATACGCAGTATTTT
-,TRBV7-2,TRBJ2-5,TRBD1,CASSLGTGTRGKTQYF,TGTGCCAGCAGCTTGGGGACAGGGACCCGGGGGAAGACCCAGTACTTC
-,TRBV3-1/TRBV3-2,TRBJ1-2,-,CASSPVGQVLYTF,TGTGCCAGCAGCCCCGTCGGGCAGGTTCTCTACACCTTC
-,TRBV19,TRBJ2-6,-,CASSIGQGLAGANVLTF,TGTGCCAGTAGTATAGGCCAGGGTCTAGCCGGGGCCAACGTCCTGACTTTC
few,TRBV4-1,TRBJ1-5,-,CASSQVLQPDGNQPQHF,TGCGCCAGCAGCCAAGTATTACAGCCGGATGGCAATCAGCCCCAGCATTTT